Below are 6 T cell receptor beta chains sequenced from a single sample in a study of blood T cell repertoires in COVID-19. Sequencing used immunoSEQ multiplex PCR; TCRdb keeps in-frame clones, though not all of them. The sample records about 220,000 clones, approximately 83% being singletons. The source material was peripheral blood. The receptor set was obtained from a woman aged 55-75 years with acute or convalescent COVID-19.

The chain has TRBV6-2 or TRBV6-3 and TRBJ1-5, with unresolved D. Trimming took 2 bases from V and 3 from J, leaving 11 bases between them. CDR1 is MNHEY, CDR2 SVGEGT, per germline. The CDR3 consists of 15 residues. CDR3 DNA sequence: TGTGCCAGCAGTTACCGGGAACAGCCCAATCAGCCCCAGCATTTT. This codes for CASSYREQPNQPQHF.

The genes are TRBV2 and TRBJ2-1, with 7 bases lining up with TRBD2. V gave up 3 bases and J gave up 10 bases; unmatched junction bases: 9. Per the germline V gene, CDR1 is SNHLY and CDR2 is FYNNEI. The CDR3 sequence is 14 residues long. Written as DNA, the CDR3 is TGTGCCAGCAGTGAGGGGACTACCTTAGGGGAGCAGTTCTTC. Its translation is CASSEGTTLGEQFF.

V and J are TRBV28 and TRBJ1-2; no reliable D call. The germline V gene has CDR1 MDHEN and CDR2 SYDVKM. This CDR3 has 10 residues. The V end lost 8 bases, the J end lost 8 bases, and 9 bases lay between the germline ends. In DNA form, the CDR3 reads TGTGCCAGCGGTGCTATGGGCTACACCTTC. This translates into CASGAMGYTF.

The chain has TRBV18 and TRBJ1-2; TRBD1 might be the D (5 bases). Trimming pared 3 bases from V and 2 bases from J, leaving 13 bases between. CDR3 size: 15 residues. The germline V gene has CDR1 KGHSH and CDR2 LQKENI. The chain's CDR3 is CASSPLDSSNYGYTF. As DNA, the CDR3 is TGTGCCAGCTCACCCCTCGACAGTTCCAACTATGGCTACACCTTC.

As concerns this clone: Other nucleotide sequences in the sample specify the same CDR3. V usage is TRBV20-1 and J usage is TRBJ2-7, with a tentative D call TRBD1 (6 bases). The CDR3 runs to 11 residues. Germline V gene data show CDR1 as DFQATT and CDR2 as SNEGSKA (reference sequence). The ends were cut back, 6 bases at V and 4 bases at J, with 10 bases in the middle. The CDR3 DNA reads TGCAGTGCCCGCCAGGGGTACGAGCAGTACTTC. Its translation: CSARQGYEQYF.

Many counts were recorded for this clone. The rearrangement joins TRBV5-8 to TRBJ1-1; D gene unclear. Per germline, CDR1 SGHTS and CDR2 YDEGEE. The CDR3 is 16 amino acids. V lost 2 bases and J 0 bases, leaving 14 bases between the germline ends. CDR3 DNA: TGTGCCAGCAGCTTCTCTGCCAGGCCGGTGAACACTGAAGCTTTCTTT. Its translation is CASSFSARPVNTEAFF.